Each of the 25 T cell receptor beta chains below was sequenced from the same sample in a study of blood T cell repertoires in COVID-19. Libraries were prepared by immunoSEQ multiplex PCR; TCRdb keeps only in-frame clonotypes and omits some of them. The repertoire consists of around 84,000 clones, with roughly 80% occurring once and the leading ten covering 9.5% to 15%. The sample was peripheral blood. Every receptor here comes from a woman aged 40 to 50 with active or convalescent COVID-19.

The chain carries TRBV11-3 and TRBJ2-7; 7 bases align to TRBD1. Unmatched junction bases numbered 14, after V lost 5 bases and J lost 7 bases. Germline CDR1 reads SGHNT; CDR2 reads YENEEA. The length of the CDR3 is 15 residues. CDR3 DNA sequence: TGTGCCAGCAGCCCCAGACAGGGTAATCTTGGGGAGCAGTACTTC. It is translated as CASSPRQGNLGEQYF.

This rearrangement joins TRBV24-1 to TRBJ1-2, with TRBD1 matching 8 bases. The CDR3 totals 15 residues. Looked up from germline, CDR1 is KGHDR and CDR2 is SFDVKD. V shed 1 base, J shed 4 bases, and the junction held 4 bases outside the gene matches. The CDR3 DNA follows: TGTGCCACCAGTGATTTCCCTGACAGGGGCTATGGCTACACCTTC. Translating gives CATSDFPDRGYGYTF.

CDR3 sequence: CASSADRVGETQYF. CDR3 DNA sequence: TGTGCCAGCAGCGCGGACAGGGTCGGTGAGACCCAGTACTTC. V and J are TRBV5-4 and TRBJ2-5; 8 nucleotides line up with TRBD1. V shed 4 bases and J 5 bases; nucleotides not matched to a gene: 7. Germline CDR1 reads SGHNT; CDR2 reads YYREEE (reference sequence). The CDR3 has 14 amino acids. The complete variable domain, with remaining parts taken from reference TRBV5-4 and TRBJ2-5, reads ETGVTQSPTHLIKTRGQQVTLRCSSQSGHNTVSWYQQALGQGPQFIFQYYREEENGRGNFPPRFSGLQFPNYSSELNVNALELDDSALYLCASSADRVGETQYFGPGTRLLVL.

This sequence joins TRBV28 and TRBJ2-1; 15 bases are a match to TRBD2. Germline lookup yields CDR1 MDHEN and CDR2 SYDVKM. With V trimmed by 2 bases and J by 15 bases, 2 bases remained unmatched. This CDR3 has 13 amino acids. CDR3 DNA: TGTGCCAGCAGTTTAGGACTAGCGGGGGGGCCGTTCTTC. Translated, it gives CASSLGLAGGPFF.

The genes are TRBV7-9 and TRBJ1-3, with TRBD1 matching over 10 bases. V lost 8 bases to trimming and J lost 2 bases; unmatched junction nucleotides: 0. In germline, CDR1 is SEHNR, CDR2 FQNEAQ (reference sequence). The CDR3 has 13 amino acids. The CDR3 protein is CASGQGAGNTIYF. The CDR3 DNA reads TGTGCCAGCGGACAGGGGGCTGGAAACACCATATATTTT.

J is TRBJ2-7 and V is TRBV10-3, with 9 bases that match TRBD1. Germline V gene lookup returns CDR1 ENHRY and CDR2 SYGVKD. J lost 7 bases, V lost 2 bases, and 9 bases had no gene match. CDR3 length: 15 residues. The chain's CDR3 is CAISEKGQGREEQYF. The CDR3 region has the DNA TGTGCCATCAGTGAGAAGGGACAGGGAAGGGAAGAGCAGTACTTC.

The chain combines TRBV19 with TRBJ2-7; 7 bases are shared with TRBD1. This CDR3 contains 15 residues. Per the germline V gene, CDR1 is LNHDA and CDR2 is SQIVND (reference sequence). Trimming took 5 bases from V and 2 from J; bases not matched to a gene: 9. As DNA, the CDR3 is TGTGCCAGTAGTTCGAACAGGGGACCCCCCTACGAGCAGTACTTC. Translating gives CASSSNRGPPYEQYF.

This chain uses TRBV3-1 (or the pseudogene TRBV3-2) with TRBJ1-2; 8 nucleotides align to TRBD1. The CDR3 has 14 amino acids. With V trimmed by 2 bases and J by 7 bases, 6 bases remained unmatched. Germline-derived CDR1 and CDR2 are LGHDT and YNNKEL (reference sequence). The CDR3: CASSQQDRESGYTF. CDR3 sequence (DNA): TGTGCCAGCAGCCAACAGGACAGGGAATCTGGCTACACCTTC.

The chain has TRBV28 and TRBJ1-5; D remains unclear. This CDR3 has 12 amino acids. Germline CDR1 MDHEN, CDR2 SYDVKM. The V end was cut by 7 bases, the J end by 5 bases, with 9 bases between. CDR3 amino acids: CASTVLDQPQHF. The CDR3 nucleotides are TGTGCCAGCACAGTTCTGGATCAGCCCCAGCATTTT.

The J gene is TRBJ1-2, the V gene TRBV19; D ambiguous. Per germline, CDR1 LNHDA and CDR2 SQIVND (reference sequence). CDR3 length: 15 residues. V dropped 5 bases and J dropped 5 bases, with 18 bases sitting between them. The CDR3 here is CASSRGVIMDYGYTF. The CDR3 nucleotides are TGTGCCAGTAGTCGCGGGGTTATAATGGATTATGGCTACACCTTC.

The table lists this clone with a count of one. The chain uses TRBV25-1 and TRBJ1-6; a weak D match, TRBD1 (6 bases). With 4 bases removed from V and 11 bases from J, the gap between germline ends came to 12 bases. Germline assignment: CDR1 MGHDK and CDR2 SYGVNS. The CDR3 is 13 residues long. In nucleotides, the CDR3 is TGTGCCAGCAGTGGGGGATCAGGGGCACCCCTCCACTTT. It is translated as CASSGGSGAPLHF.

The chain joins TRBV28 to TRBJ2-5, with D perhaps matching TRBD1 (6 bases). Trimming took 2 bases from V and 2 from J, leaving 12 bases between them. The germline gives CDR1 MDHEN, CDR2 SYDVKM. The CDR3 is 15 residues long. The CDR3 DNA reads as TGTGCCAGCAGTTTAGGGGACACACCACAAGAGACCCAGTACTTC. It specifies CASSLGDTPQETQYF.

This clone turned up a few times. The chain joins TRBV10-3 to TRBJ1-1; 7 bases agree with TRBD1. The germline V gene encodes CDR1 ENHRY and CDR2 SYGVKD. The CDR3 runs to 13 residues. Losses at the gene ends were 7 bases for V and 2 bases for J; bases not matched to a gene: 4. CDR3 coding DNA: TGTGCCATCAAGGGACAGATAAACACTGAAGCTTTCTTT. Protein sequence: CAIKGQINTEAFF.

The chain couples TRBV7-9 to TRBJ2-3; 7 nucleotides align to TRBD2. The junction had 13 bases not matched to a gene; V was cut back by 5 bases and J by 8 bases. CDR3 length equals 15 residues. CDR1 and CDR2 from the germline V gene are SEHNR and FQNEAQ (reference sequence). This chain's CDR3 is CASSLGGLVGGTQYF. As DNA, the CDR3 is TGTGCCAGCAGCCTAGGAGGACTAGTGGGAGGTACGCAGTATTTT.

The chain joins TRBV19 to TRBJ1-1, with 8 bases aligning to TRBD1. The V gene end was trimmed by 7 bases and the J gene end by 6 bases; junction bases not matched to a gene: 10. The CDR3 spans 14 residues. Germline loops: CDR1 LNHDA, CDR2 SQIVND (reference sequence). In nucleotides, the CDR3 is TGTGCCAGTACCCCGGGACAGGCTGCCGCTGAAGCTTTCTTT. It is translated as CASTPGQAAAEAFF.

V gene TRBV5-6 combines with J gene TRBJ1-2; possible D gene TRBD1, 6 bases. This CDR3 comprises 15 residues. The germline V and J ends were trimmed by 1 base and 6 bases, with 16 bases remaining between them. Germline lookup yields CDR1 SGHDT and CDR2 YYEEEE. As DNA, the CDR3 is TGTGCCAGCAGCTTGTTTGAACAGGGTTTTGATGGCTACACCTTC. This encodes CASSLFEQGFDGYTF.

The genes are TRBV7-9 and TRBJ2-2; D unresolved. This CDR3 spans 15 amino acids. CDR1 is SEHNR and CDR2 is FQNEAQ in the germline V gene (reference sequence). Trimming took 0 bases from V and 4 from J, leaving 9 bases between them. CDR3 in amino acids: CASSLATPGTGELFF. Here the CDR3 DNA reads TGTGCCAGCAGCTTAGCCACCCCCGGCACCGGGGAGCTGTTTTTT. Supplemented by reference TRBV7-9 and TRBJ2-2, the full variable domain reads DTGVSQNPRHKITKRGQNVTFRCDPISEHNRLYWYRQTLGQGPEFLTYFQNEAQLEKSRLLSDRFSAERPKGSFSTLEIQRTEQGDSAMYLCASSLATPGTGELFFGEGSRLTVL.

V and J are TRBV2 and TRBJ1-3; perhaps TRBD1 as D (6 bases). Germline V gene data show CDR1 as SNHLY and CDR2 as FYNNEI. The V end lost 4 bases, the J end lost 1 base, and 11 bases lay between the germline ends. The CDR3 loop spans 15 amino acids. The CDR3 sequence: CASSVGGGSGNTIYF. The DNA for the CDR3 is TGTGCCAGCAGTGTGGGAGGGGGGTCTGGAAACACCATATATTTT.

This rearrangement joins TRBV19 to TRBJ1-5, with unresolved D. CDR3 length: 15 amino acids. V was clipped by 8 bases and J by 0 bases, with 14 bases between them. Germline CDR1 is LNHDA and CDR2 is SQIVND (reference sequence). The CDR3 reads CASSPQTYSNQPQHF. DNA of the CDR3: TGTGCCAGTTCACCGCAGACTTATAGCAATCAGCCCCAGCATTTT.

V gene TRBV6-5 combines with J gene TRBJ1-1, with TRBD1 matching over 7 bases. The V gene end was trimmed by 6 bases and the J gene end by 7 bases; junction bases not matched to a gene: 5. The CDR3 has 12 residues. Per germline, CDR1 MNHEY and CDR2 SVGAGI. In DNA, the CDR3 is TGTGCCAGCAGCCGCCGACAGGGTGAAGCTTTCTTT. It is translated as CASSRRQGEAFF.

About this clone: The germline gene is not matched at one end of the junction; a read error may be the cause. The rearrangement links TRBV7-9 to TRBJ1-1; TRBD1 agrees at 8 bases. This CDR3 has 15 residues. CDR1 is SEHNR, CDR2 FQNEAQ, per germline (reference sequence). This chain's CDR3 is CASSLDRGGNTEAFF. As DNA, the CDR3 is TGTGCCAGCAGTTTAGACAGGGGCGGTAACACTGAAGCTTTCTTT. The variable domain in full, completed from reference TRBV7-9 and TRBJ1-1, reads DTGVSQNPRHKITKRGQNVTFRCDPISEHNRLYWYRQTLGQGPEFLTYFQNEAQLEKSRLLSDRFSAERPKGSFSTLEIQRTEQGDSAMYLCASSLDRGGNTEAFFGQGTRLTVV.

The chain is built from TRBV20-1 and TRBJ2-7; possible D gene TRBD1, 5 bases. The CDR3 spans 12 residues. CDR1 and CDR2 from the germline V gene are DFQATT and SNEGSKA (reference sequence). V lost 3 bases to trimming and J lost 7 bases, with 13 bases between them. The CDR3 coding sequence is TGCAGTGCTAGTCATAGGGGCCGGGAGCAGTACTTC. Amino acid sequence: CSASHRGREQYF.

This chain joins TRBV3-1 (or the pseudogene TRBV3-2) and TRBJ1-2; 8 nucleotides line up with TRBD1. From germline, CDR1 is LGHDT and CDR2 YNNKEL (reference sequence). The CDR3 is made up of 15 amino acids. The ends lost 5 bases at V and 2 bases at J; junction bases unmatched: 7. The CDR3 DNA sequence: TGTGCCAGCAGCAGTGGCCACAGGGGGAACTATGGCTACACCTTC. Its protein is CASSSGHRGNYGYTF.

This clone was seen a few times. This chain joins TRBV19 and TRBJ1-5; TRBD1 might be the D (6 bases). Trimming shortened V by 4 bases and J by 4 bases, and 8 bases separated the two germline ends. The CDR3 loop spans 13 amino acids. The V gene's germline CDR1 is LNHDA and CDR2 SQIVND (reference sequence). The CDR3 DNA sequence: TGTGCCAGTAGTACTCAGGGGAATCAGCCCCAGCATTTT. Amino acid sequence: CASSTQGNQPQHF.

The chain combines TRBV2 with TRBJ1-1; possibly TRBD1 for D (5 bases). The V gene's germline CDR1 is SNHLY and CDR2 FYNNEI. Trimming shortened V by 0 bases and J by 4 bases, and 12 bases separated the two germline ends. The CDR3 covers 15 residues. The CDR3 coding sequence is TGTGCCAGCAGTGAAGCTTCAGGGATGGTCACTGAAGCTTTCTTT. Protein sequence: CASSEASGMVTEAFF.